The 32 T cell receptor beta chains in this list originate from one sample, sequenced in a study of beta chain features in type 1 diabetes. These receptors have no identified antigens. The authors reverse transcribed all of the isolated RNA, so sequencing captured expressed TCRB transcripts. Generated by immunoSEQ multiplex PCR, the TCRdb table keeps only in-frame clones and is missing some. This sample carries some 660,000 clones, about an eighth of them seen once, and the ten largest clones take just under 0.04%. Points from the study as a whole: All four CD4+ subsets of Type 1 diabetes patients contained TCRB CDR3s that were moderately but significantly shorter.

Specimen: naive CD4+ T cells from blood. The receptors stem from a man in his late teens or twenties with type 1 diabetes.

The CDR3 loop is CASSLGLAETYEQYF. The CDR3 DNA is TGCGCCAGCAGCTTGGGACTAGCGGAAACCTACGAGCAGTACTTC. The V call is TRBV5-1, the J call TRBJ2-7; 9 nucleotides align to TRBD2. V was pared by 0 bases and J by 2 bases, with 3 bases of the junction left unmatched. Germline-derived CDR1 and CDR2 are SGHRS and YFSETQ. CDR3 length: 15 amino acids.

This clone was counted a few times. The chain joins TRBV5-1 to TRBJ2-1, with 7 nucleotides matching TRBD1. Germline V gene data show CDR1 as SGHRS and CDR2 as YFSETQ. The length of the CDR3 is 15 residues. After removal of 2 bases from V and 8 bases from J, the junction contained 10 bases not matched to a gene. CDR3 bases: TGCGCCAGCAGCTTTGACGGGCAGGGGGTGGATGAGCAGTTCTTC. Translation gives CASSFDGQGVDEQFF. Looking up the rest from reference TRBV5-1 and TRBJ2-1 gives the full variable domain: KAGVTQTPRYLIKTRGQQVTLSCSPISGHRSVSWYQQTPGQGLQFLFEYFSETQRNKGNFPGRFSGRQFSNSRSEMNVSTLELGDSALYLCASSFDGQGVDEQFFGPGTRLTVL.

V is TRBV28 and J is TRBJ2-7, with D perhaps TRBD2 (6 bases). Looked up from germline, CDR1 is MDHEN and CDR2 is SYDVKM. This CDR3 is built from 14 residues. The V end lost 8 bases, the J end lost 6 bases, and 20 bases lay between the germline ends. The CDR3 DNA sequence: TGTGCCAGCTGTACAACGGGATACGGGGGCGAGCAGTACTTC. Translation: CASCTTGYGGEQYF.

The rearrangement joins TRBV5-4 to TRBJ2-7; TRBD2 agrees at 10 bases. V dropped 3 bases and J dropped 1; count of bases not matched to a gene: 7. The CDR3 spans 16 residues. Looked up from germline, CDR1 is SGHNT and CDR2 is YYREEE (reference sequence). Here the CDR3 reads CASSSDVAGGSYEQYF. CDR3 coding DNA: TGTGCCAGCAGCTCAGATGTAGCGGGAGGATCCTACGAGCAGTACTTC.

This clone was recorded a few times. An end of the junction does not agree with germline; a read error may underlie this. The chain has TRBV7-7 and TRBJ1-1; D perhaps matches TRBD1 (5 bases). CDR1 is SSHAT and CDR2 is FNYEAQ in the germline V gene (reference sequence). There are 13 residues in the CDR3. In nucleotides, the CDR3 is TGTGCTAGCAGCCAAGACAGAGCCACTGAAGCTTTCTTT. This gives the protein CASSQDRATEAFF. Supplemented by reference TRBV7-7 and TRBJ1-1, the full variable domain reads GAGVSQSPRYKVTKRGQDVTLRCDPISSHATLYWYQQALGQGPEFLTYFNYEAQPDKSGLPSDRFSAERPEGSISTLTIQRTEQRDSAMYRCASSQDRATEAFFGQGTRLTVV.

The J gene is TRBJ2-5, the V gene TRBV21-1; the table assigns TRBD2, which was not confirmed against the DNA. TRBV21-1 is flagged as a pseudogene. The CDR3 spans 10 residues. The CDR3 is CASREETQYF. The CDR3, as DNA: TGTGCCAGCAGGGAGGAGACCCAGTACTTC.

V gene TRBV11-2 combines with J gene TRBJ2-7, with D hard to call. Trimming removed 5 bases at V and 5 bases at J, with 7 bases between. The CDR3 extends over 11 amino acids. The germline V gene encodes CDR1 SGHAT and CDR2 FQNNGV. This chain's CDR3 is CASSNVHEQYF. In DNA form, the CDR3 reads TGTGCCAGCAGCAACGTCCACGAGCAGTACTTC.

In this sample, this clone turned up a few times. The CDR3 spells CASSQQGIAKNIQYF. CDR3 sequence (DNA): TGCGCCAGCAGCCAACAGGGTATAGCCAAAAACATTCAGTACTTC. The chain employs TRBV5-1 and TRBJ2-4; possibly TRBD1 for D (6 bases). This CDR3 region has 15 residues. The germline CDR1 and CDR2 sequences are SGHRS and YFSETQ. V was shortened by 4 bases and J by 0 bases, with 11 bases between the two germline ends.

The chain couples TRBV11-2 to TRBJ2-7; a possible D gene is TRBD1 (6 bases). Trimming stripped 1 base from V and 3 bases from J, with 16 bases between. The CDR3 covers 16 residues. Germline loops: CDR1 SGHAT, CDR2 FQNNGV. The DNA of the CDR3 is TGTGCCAGCAGCTTAGGTCCGGGTACAGGGATCTACGAGCAGTACTTC. It codes for CASSLGPGTGIYEQYF.

This clone was observed a few times. The chain has TRBV4-3 and TRBJ2-2; TRBD1 might be the D (6 bases). V was clipped by 3 bases and J by 7 bases, with 15 bases between them. Looked up from germline, CDR1 is LGHNA and CDR2 is YSLEER. The CDR3 extends over 15 amino acids. The CDR3 region has the DNA TGCGCCAGCAGCCAGTCACGACAGGCGATCGGGGAGCTGTTTTTT. Translated, it gives CASSQSRQAIGELFF.

This clone has a handful of counts. The gene calls are TRBV20-1 and TRBJ2-7; D is perhaps TRBD2 (6 bases). The closer fit of TRBJ2-5 to the DNA end suggests the J call may be wrong. CDR1 DFQATT and CDR2 SNEGSKA come from the germline V gene (reference sequence). The CDR3 length is 11 residues. CDR3 sequence reads: CAARGGETQYF. DNA of the CDR3: TGCGCAGCGCGGGGCGGGGAGACCCAGTACTTC.

The V and J genes are TRBV19 and TRBJ2-3, with D unclear. The CDR3 extends over 16 amino acids. V lost 3 bases and J lost 0, with 13 bases in between. Germline V gene lookup returns CDR1 LNHDA and CDR2 SQIVND (reference sequence). The CDR3 sequence: CASSMLEAGSTDTQYF. As DNA, the CDR3 is TGTGCCAGTAGTATGCTCGAGGCCGGGAGCACAGATACGCAGTATTTT.

Only a few counts were recorded for this clone. This rearrangement joins TRBV29-1 to TRBJ2-7, with TRBD2 matching over 9 bases. The CDR3 consists of 14 residues. V shed 7 bases, J shed 2 bases, and the junction held 9 bases outside the gene matches. CDR1 and CDR2 (germline): SQVTM, ANQGSEA. This CDR3 reads CSARGSGGTYEQYF. The CDR3 bases are TGCAGCGCTCGAGGTAGCGGGGGAACCTACGAGCAGTACTTC.

The chain is built from TRBV18 and TRBJ2-7; D perhaps matches TRBD1 (5 bases). The CDR3 covers 15 residues. V was clipped by 3 bases and J by 0 bases, with 12 bases between them. Looked up from germline, CDR1 is KGHSH and CDR2 is LQKENI. In nucleotides, the CDR3 is TGTGCCAGCTCACCGATGACAGTGAGCTCCTACGAGCAGTACTTC. This codes for CASSPMTVSSYEQYF.

There are a few counts of this clone. The same CDR3 is also encoded by other DNA sequences in this sample. J is TRBJ2-6 and V is TRBV30, with no clear D. The CDR3 sequence is 12 residues long. With 4 bases removed from V and 4 bases from J, the gap between germline ends came to 5 bases. CDR1 and CDR2 from the germline V gene are GTSNPN and SVGIG (reference sequence). CDR3 coding DNA: TGTGCCTGGACAGTAGGGGCCAACGTCCTGACTTTC. Translation: CAWTVGANVLTF.

The chain joins TRBV5-6 to TRBJ1-1; D possibly corresponds to TRBD1 (5 bases). The germline gives CDR1 SGHDT, CDR2 YYEEEE. V dropped 4 bases and J dropped 5 bases, with 21 bases sitting between them. The CDR3 length is 16 residues. The CDR3 reads CASSPNKNTRETEAFF. The CDR3 bases are TGTGCCAGCAGCCCGAATAAAAACACCAGGGAGACTGAAGCTTTCTTT.

This clone was counted a few times. CDR3 amino acids: CASSRSSGPYNEQFF. As DNA, the CDR3 is TGCGCCAGCAGCCGATCTAGCGGGCCCTACAATGAGCAGTTCTTC. The chain combines TRBV4-3 with TRBJ2-1, with TRBD2 identical over 8 bases. Germline loops: CDR1 LGHNA, CDR2 YSLEER. Trimming took 4 bases from V and 2 from J; bases not matched to a gene: 4. This CDR3 is 15 amino acids long.

This clone was seen only a few times. V gene TRBV29-1 combines with J gene TRBJ2-3; D is possibly TRBD1 (6 bases). This CDR3 is 13 amino acids long. Germline loops: CDR1 SQVTM, CDR2 ANQGSEA. V dropped 1 base and J dropped 5 bases, with 10 bases sitting between them. This CDR3 is CSVEGTERDTQYF. The DNA of the CDR3 is TGCAGCGTTGAAGGGACAGAACGAGATACGCAGTATTTT.

Only a few counts were recorded for this clone. CDR3 bases: TGCGCCAGCAGCTTACAGAGTATGAACACTGAAGCTTTCTTT. It codes for CASSLQSMNTEAFF. The V call is TRBV5-1, the J call TRBJ1-1; D gene unclear. Between the trimmed V and J ends, which lost 2 bases and 0 bases, there was a span of 8 bases. Germline CDR1 and CDR2: SGHRS and YFSETQ. The CDR3 is 14 amino acids.

The chain is built from TRBV6-5 and TRBJ2-7; D is perhaps TRBD2 (5 bases). V dropped 0 bases and J dropped 0 bases, with 12 bases sitting between them. The CDR3 has 16 residues. The germline V gene encodes CDR1 MNHEY and CDR2 SVGAGI. CDR3 region: CASSYSSVGSSYEQYF. The CDR3 bases are TGTGCCAGCAGTTACTCTTCCGTTGGGAGCTCCTACGAGCAGTACTTC.

The chain employs TRBV7-9 and TRBJ1-6; 10 bases fit TRBD1. V lost 2 bases to trimming and J lost 10 bases; unmatched junction nucleotides: 5. Germline V gene sequence: CDR1 SEHNR, CDR2 FQNEAQ (reference sequence). The CDR3 extends over 15 amino acids. Here the CDR3 DNA reads TGTGCCAGCAGCTTAACCCGACAGGGGGCCTCACCCCTCCACTTT. Its translation is CASSLTRQGASPLHF.

The CDR3 protein is CASSKKTGRNTGELFF. The DNA for the CDR3 is TGTGCCAGTAGTAAAAAGACAGGGAGGAACACCGGGGAGCTGTTTTTT. The chain recombines TRBV19 with TRBJ2-2; TRBD1 matches at 7 bases. Germline lookup yields CDR1 LNHDA and CDR2 SQIVND (reference sequence). The CDR3 extends over 16 amino acids. Unmatched junction bases numbered 6, after V lost 4 bases and J lost 1 base.

This clone was observed a handful of times. The rearrangement uses TRBV9 and TRBJ2-3; 11 nucleotides agree with TRBD2. This CDR3 contains 16 residues. Germline V CDR1 and CDR2: SGDLS, YYNGEE. Trimming took 3 bases from V and 0 from J; bases not matched to a gene: 3. In DNA form, the CDR3 reads TGTGCCAGCAGCGGGGGACTAGCGGCTAGCACAGATACGCAGTATTTT. It translates to CASSGGLAASTDTQYF.

The J gene is TRBJ2-5, the V gene TRBV19; possibly TRBD1 for D (6 bases). Germline loops: CDR1 LNHDA, CDR2 SQIVND (reference sequence). The CDR3 length is 16 residues. The V and J ends lost 5 bases and 0 bases respectively, with 16 bases between them. The CDR3 spells CASSLPTGTNQETQYF. The CDR3 DNA is TGTGCCAGTAGTTTACCGACCGGGACAAACCAAGAGACCCAGTACTTC.

This clone was observed a few times. V and J are TRBV27 and TRBJ1-6, with D possibly TRBD1 on 6 matching bases. This CDR3 is built from 13 residues. Germline V gene data show CDR1 as MNHEY and CDR2 as SMNVEV (reference sequence). V was cut by 6 bases and J by 11 bases, with 14 bases left in between. The CDR3 region has the DNA TGTGCCAGCAGAAAACAGGGTGGGGCACCCCTCCACTTT. Translating it yields CASRKQGGAPLHF.

The chain employs TRBV6-6 and TRBJ2-7; weak D call: TRBD2 (7 bases). CDR3 length: 11 residues. The V gene's germline CDR1 is MNHNY and CDR2 SVGAGI (reference sequence). V lost 7 bases and J lost 5, with 9 bases in between. CDR3 DNA: TGTGCCAGCACGGGGGGCAACGAGCAGTACTTC. Translation: CASTGGNEQYF.

This sequence joins TRBV5-1 and TRBJ2-1; 9 nucleotides align to TRBD1. V shed 3 bases and J 4 bases; nucleotides not matched to a gene: 20. Germline values: CDR1 SGHRS, CDR2 YFSETQ. This CDR3 is 20 amino acids long. CDR3 residues: CASSSKPGQGTPGSYNEQFF. The CDR3 nucleotides read TGCGCCAGCAGCTCCAAGCCGGGACAGGGTACCCCCGGTTCGTACAATGAGCAGTTCTTC. Full variable domain (missing parts from reference TRBV5-1 and TRBJ2-1): KAGVTQTPRYLIKTRGQQVTLSCSPISGHRSVSWYQQTPGQGLQFLFEYFSETQRNKGNFPGRFSGRQFSNSRSEMNVSTLELGDSALYLCASSSKPGQGTPGSYNEQFFGPGTRLTVL.

The chain recombines TRBV20-1 with TRBJ2-3, with D unresolved. The CDR3 totals 11 residues. Germline V lookup: CDR1 DFQATT, CDR2 SNEGSKA (reference sequence). Trimming removed 6 bases from V and 5 bases from J, with 9 bases in between. CDR3 nucleotide sequence: TGCAGTGCCCCGCAGGAAGATACGCAGTATTTT. Its protein product is CSAPQEDTQYF.

The chain uses TRBV27 and TRBJ2-5; D uncertain. In germline, CDR1 is MNHEY, CDR2 SMNVEV (reference sequence). The CDR3 has 13 amino acids. Trimming stripped 1 base from V and 5 bases from J, with 8 bases between. The CDR3 sequence is CASSLLGGETQYF. The CDR3 nucleotides read TGTGCCAGCAGTTTATTGGGTGGGGAGACCCAGTACTTC.

In its sample, this clone was seen a few times. This same CDR3 is encoded by further DNA sequences in the sample. V usage is TRBV5-8 and J usage is TRBJ2-5; no clear D gene. This CDR3 contains 11 residues. CDR1 and CDR2 from the germline V gene are SGHTS and YDEGEE. V shed 1 base and J shed 5 bases, with 3 bases lying between them. The CDR3 sequence is CASSLRETQYF. The CDR3 bases are TGTGCCAGCAGCTTGAGGGAGACCCAGTACTTC.

The rearrangement joins TRBV9 to TRBJ2-2; either TRBD1 or TRBD2 may supply D (6 bases each). The CDR3 is 15 residues long. Trimming cost V 2 bases and J 4 bases, with 12 bases left between them. Germline CDR1 and CDR2: SGDLS and YYNGEE. CDR3 DNA sequence: TGTGCCAGCAGCGTCCGGACAGCGGGCACCGGGGAGCTGTTTTTT. As protein: CASSVRTAGTGELFF.

This clone appeared a few times. The V and J genes are TRBV4-1 and TRBJ2-2; TRBD1 or TRBD2 may be the D gene (6 bases each). The V and J ends lost 0 bases and 5 bases respectively, with 19 bases between them. The CDR3 totals 18 residues. Germline CDR1 is MGHRA and CDR2 is YSYEKL. The CDR3 reads CASSQEPLREGGTGELFF. CDR3 nucleotide sequence: TGCGCCAGCAGCCAAGAGCCCCTGCGGGAAGGGGGTACCGGGGAGCTGTTTTTT.